This T cell receptor (beta chain) was recorded in a study of T cell responses to AZD1222 COVID-19 vaccine. Broader study findings: A mostly white British donor set with more females was recruited, and clonal diversity was possibly underestimated. Epitopes outside B.1.351 and B.1.1.7 mutated regions reportedly drew nearly half of spike TCRs. With dominance at 160-218 and 743-854, vaccine-associated CD4 TCRs spanned spike. The number of AZD1222 recipients seropositive at baseline was only 6 or 7.

With respect to this clone: Its antigen is unidentified.

Per the germline V gene, CDR1 is SNHLY and CDR2 is FYNNEI. The V end lost 5 bases, the J end lost 1 base, and 6 bases lay between the germline ends. CDR3 size: 12 residues. The table came from immunoSEQ multiplex PCR; TCRdb's copy has only in-frame clones and leaves some out. Of some 180,000 clones in the sample, just over 90% were seen once. This sample comprised peripheral blood, obtained 28 days after the second AZD1222 dose. This TCR was sampled from an adult who received the AZD1222 COVID-19 vaccine. V usage is TRBV2 and J usage is TRBJ2-7, with no clear D. The CDR3, as DNA: TGTGCCAGCAGTCAGGATTCCTACGAGCAGTACTTC. Protein product: CASSQDSYEQYF. Variable domain in full (rest from reference TRBV2 and TRBJ2-7): EPEVTQTPSHQVTQMGQEVILRCVPISNHLYFYWYRQILGQKVEFLVSFYNNEISEKSEIFDDQFSVERPDGSNFTLKIRSTKLEDSAMYFCASSQDSYEQYFGPGTRLTVT.